These 13 T cell receptor beta chains share one sample of origin, sequenced in a study of cytomegalovirus exposure and HLA in healthy donors. PCR primers comprised 60 Vbeta and 13 Jbeta primers. Sequenced by immunoSEQ multiplex PCR; TCRdb stores in-frame clones only, minus some. Of 75,000 to 95,000 clones in the sample, around 80% are singletons; the top ten hold approximately 4.8%. Material: PBMCs. The receptors here all came from a male donor in good health and CMV-seropositive.

The chain is built from TRBV18 and TRBJ2-3, with 13 bases matching TRBD2. Germline CDR1 reads KGHSH; CDR2 reads LQKENI. This CDR3 contains 18 residues. V lost 3 bases, J lost 0 bases, and 6 bases stayed unmatched. CDR3 coding DNA: TGTGCCAGCTCACCCGGACTAGCGGGAGAAACTAGCACAGATACGCAGTATTTT. It is translated as CASSPGLAGETSTDTQYF.

About this clone itself: This CDR3 is also generated by other DNA sequences in the sample. The V and J genes are TRBV18 and TRBJ2-5; possible D gene TRBD2, 5 bases. CDR1 and CDR2 (germline): KGHSH, LQKENI. V lost 2 bases and J 2 bases, leaving 6 bases between the germline ends. The CDR3 loop spans 13 amino acids. The CDR3 nucleotides are TGTGCCAGCTCACCAGGGAGACAAGAGACCCAGTACTTC. Protein sequence: CASSPGRQETQYF. The variable domain in full, with the rest retrieved from reference TRBV18 and TRBJ2-5, is NAGVMQNPRHLVRRRGQEARLRCSPMKGHSHVYWYRQLPEEGLKFMVYLQKENIIDESGMPKERFSAEFPKEGPSILRIQQVVRGDSAAYFCASSPGRQETQYFGPGTRLLVL.

This clone was recorded once. J is TRBJ2-1 and V is TRBV11-3, with TRBD2 identical over 7 bases. The trim removed 5 bases at V and 5 bases at J, leaving 9 bases unmatched. Germline CDR1 and CDR2: SGHNT and YENEEA. The CDR3 loop spans 15 amino acids. In DNA, the CDR3 is TGTGCCAGCAGCGGCGATGCGGGAGTGGACAATGAGCAGTTCTTC. It codes for CASSGDAGVDNEQFF.

J is TRBJ2-1 and V is TRBV10-1; TRBD1 matches at 8 bases. CDR3 length equals 15 residues. The ends lost 5 bases at V and 1 base at J; junction bases unmatched: 4. The germline CDR1 and CDR2 sequences are WNHNN and SYGVQD (reference sequence). CDR3 sequence (DNA): TGCGCCAGCAGTTCCGGACAGGGATCCTACAATGAGCAGTTCTTC. This sequence encodes CASSSGQGSYNEQFF.

The gene calls are TRBV19 and TRBJ2-2; possible D gene TRBD1, 6 bases. Germline CDR1 and CDR2: LNHDA and SQIVND (reference sequence). The CDR3 spans 13 residues. V was shortened by 5 bases and J by 5 bases, with 9 bases between the two germline ends. The CDR3 DNA is TGTGCCAGTAGTCTCCAGGGGACCGGGGAGCTGTTTTTT. Translated: CASSLQGTGELFF.

CDR3 in DNA: TGTGCCAGCAGCGCGGGACAGGGGGCTAACTACGAGCAGTACTTC. Translated: CASSAGQGANYEQYF. The chain carries TRBV9 and TRBJ2-7; 12 nucleotides match TRBD1. The CDR3 loop spans 15 amino acids. The germline V gene has CDR1 SGDLS and CDR2 YYNGEE. V gave up 3 bases and J gave up 3 bases; unmatched junction bases: 4.

The V call is TRBV9, the J call TRBJ2-7; 11 nucleotides align to TRBD1. The trim removed 3 bases at V and 2 bases at J, leaving 4 bases unmatched. Germline V gives CDR1 SGDLS, CDR2 YYNGEE. This CDR3 spans 15 amino acids. The CDR3 region is CASSAGQGATYEQYF. CDR3 sequence (DNA): TGTGCCAGCAGCGCCGGACAGGGGGCGACCTACGAGCAGTACTTC.

The rearrangement joins TRBV2 to TRBJ2-2; no clear D gene. Germline V gives CDR1 SNHLY, CDR2 FYNNEI. The germline V and J ends were trimmed by 6 bases and 1 base, with 9 bases remaining between them. The length of the CDR3 is 14 residues. DNA for the CDR3: TGTGCCAGCAGCACCACGAGGAACACCGGGGAGCTGTTTTTT. The encoded protein is CASSTTRNTGELFF.

The V gene is TRBV2, the J gene TRBJ2-1; tentatively, D is TRBD1 (6 bases). V dropped 7 bases and J dropped 7 bases, with 20 bases sitting between them. The CDR3 consists of 15 residues. Germline CDR1 reads SNHLY; CDR2 reads FYNNEI. Written as DNA, the CDR3 is TGTGCCAGCAATTTCCGGGACATTCAAGGGAATGAGCAGTTCTTC. This gives the protein CASNFRDIQGNEQFF.

The chain carries TRBV18 and TRBJ2-3; D might be TRBD2 (7 bases). Between the trimmed V and J ends, which lost 4 bases and 1 base, there was a span of 18 bases. From germline, CDR1 is KGHSH and CDR2 LQKENI. The CDR3 contains 17 residues. CDR3 DNA: TGTGCCAGCTCACTCTCAGGCGGGGGCCTCGGCACAGATACGCAGTATTTT. Its translation: CASSLSGGGLGTDTQYF.

The chain has TRBV18 and TRBJ2-1; 8 nucleotides match TRBD1. Unmatched junction bases numbered 3, after V lost 3 bases and J lost 5 bases. Germline V gives CDR1 KGHSH, CDR2 LQKENI. The CDR3 has 14 residues. Here the CDR3 DNA reads TGTGCCAGCTCACCGGGACAGGCCAACAATGAGCAGTTCTTC. This codes for CASSPGQANNEQFF. The variable domain in full, completed from reference TRBV18 and TRBJ2-1, reads NAGVMQNPRHLVRRRGQEARLRCSPMKGHSHVYWYRQLPEEGLKFMVYLQKENIIDESGMPKERFSAEFPKEGPSILRIQQVVRGDSAAYFCASSPGQANNEQFFGPGTRLTVL.

J is TRBJ2-5 and V is TRBV28; a possible D gene is TRBD1 (7 bases). This CDR3 has 16 residues. Germline CDR1 is MDHEN and CDR2 is SYDVKM. V lost 2 bases and J 4 bases, leaving 17 bases between the germline ends. The CDR3 spells CASSLAGGPGTETQYF. The DNA of the CDR3 is TGTGCCAGCAGTTTAGCAGGGGGGCCAGGCACAGAGACCCAGTACTTC.

This chain uses TRBV15 with TRBJ2-1; a possible D gene is TRBD1 (6 bases). The CDR3 is made up of 15 amino acids. Trimming cost V 4 bases and J 6 bases, with 16 bases left between them. CDR1 is LNHNV, CDR2 YYDKDF, per germline (reference sequence). This chain's CDR3 is CATSTRQVGGNEQFF. CDR3 bases: TGTGCCACCAGCACCCGACAGGTTGGGGGCAATGAGCAGTTCTTC. The complete variable domain, with remaining parts taken from reference TRBV15 and TRBJ2-1, reads DAMVIQNPRYQVTQFGKPVTLSCSQTLNHNVMYWYQQKSSQAPKLLFHYYDKDFNNEADTPDNFQSRRPNTSFCFLDIRSPGLGDTAMYLCATSTRQVGGNEQFFGPGTRLTVL.